These 24 T cell receptor beta chains share one sample of origin, sequenced in a study of blood T cell repertoires in COVID-19. Data came from immunoSEQ multiplex PCR; TCRdb stores just in-frame clones and leaves some out. This table holds roughly 250,000 clones, 79% found once. Source material: peripheral blood. The receptors here all came from a woman in her thirties or forties with active or convalescent COVID-19.

This chain joins TRBV3-1 (or the pseudogene TRBV3-2) and TRBJ1-1; D is ambiguous. Germline loops: CDR1 LGHDT, CDR2 YNNKEL (reference sequence). The CDR3 is 13 residues long. V gave up 0 bases and J gave up 6 bases, with 8 bases separating them. In nucleotides, the CDR3 is TGTGCCAGCAGCCAAGATATGGCCTCTGAAGCTTTCTTT. This encodes CASSQDMASEAFF.

The V call is TRBV19, the J call TRBJ1-3; maybe TRBD1 (6 bases). The V end lost 6 bases, the J end lost 2 bases, and 11 bases lay between the germline ends. The CDR3 runs 14 residues. The germline CDR1 and CDR2 sequences are LNHDA and SQIVND (reference sequence). CDR3 nucleotide sequence: TGTGCCAGTAGCCACAGGGTGACTGGAAACACCATATATTTT. Translated: CASSHRVTGNTIYF.

The rearrangement joins TRBV4-1 to TRBJ2-7; possibly TRBD1 for D (6 bases). The CDR3 contains 15 residues. Germline CDR1 is MGHRA and CDR2 is YSYEKL. V lost 1 base and J lost 2, with 12 bases in between. The CDR3 is CASSQGVRGTYEQYF. The CDR3 DNA is TGCGCCAGCAGCCAAGGGGTCAGGGGTACCTACGAGCAGTACTTC.

The J gene is TRBJ2-3, the V gene TRBV25-1; 9 nucleotides match TRBD2. CDR1 is MGHDK and CDR2 is SYGVNS in the germline V gene. V was pared by 2 bases and J by 8 bases, with 8 bases of the junction left unmatched. This CDR3 contains 15 residues. DNA of the CDR3: TGTGCCAGCAGTGAACGCGGGGGGGCCCACGGTACGCAGTATTTT. Amino acid sequence: CASSERGGAHGTQYF.

This chain joins TRBV14 and TRBJ2-7; 9 positions match TRBD2. With V trimmed by 0 bases and J by 2 bases, 8 bases remained unmatched. The CDR3 extends over 17 amino acids. Germline assignment: CDR1 SGHDN and CDR2 FVKESK. In nucleotides, the CDR3 is TGTGCCAGCAGCCAAGATCACCTAGCGGGGAAACCCTACGAGCAGTACTTC. Amino acid sequence: CASSQDHLAGKPYEQYF.

Only a few counts were recorded for this clone. This chain connects TRBV28 to TRBJ2-7; D is perhaps TRBD2 (5 bases). CDR3 length: 18 amino acids. The germline CDR1 and CDR2 sequences are MDHEN and SYDVKM. The V and J ends lost 3 bases and 0 bases respectively, with 21 bases between them. The CDR3 sequence is CASSFPQTDFPLSYEQYV. CDR3 nucleotides: TGTGCCAGCAGTTTCCCCCAAACGGACTTCCCTCTCTCCTACGAGCAGTACGTC.

This clone came up many times. The V call is TRBV18, the J call TRBJ1-3, with D perhaps TRBD1 (6 bases). CDR1 and CDR2 from the germline V gene are KGHSH and LQKENI. The length of the CDR3 is 18 residues. The V and J ends lost 5 bases and 1 base respectively, with 21 bases between them. This chain's CDR3 is CASSIQVGQMHSGNTIYF. DNA of the CDR3: TGTGCCAGCTCAATCCAGGTTGGACAGATGCATTCTGGAAACACCATATATTTT.

The CDR3 DNA sequence: TGTGCCATCAGTGAGTCGACAGGGGTCAAAAAACTGTTTTTT. This sequence encodes CAISESTGVKKLFF. The V gene is TRBV10-3, the J gene TRBJ1-4; 8 nucleotides align to TRBD1. CDR1 and CDR2 from the germline V gene are ENHRY and SYGVKD. The ends lost 0 bases at V and 9 bases at J; junction bases unmatched: 3. The CDR3 consists of 14 residues.

V is TRBV2 and J is TRBJ1-4, with D possibly matching TRBD1 (5 bases). The CDR3 covers 16 residues. V was shortened by 3 bases and J by 7 bases, with 18 bases between the two germline ends. CDR1 and CDR2 from the germline V gene are SNHLY and FYNNEI. As DNA, the CDR3 is TGTGCCAGCAGTGATATCAGCTCAGGGTACAGTGAAAAACTGTTTTTT. This gives the protein CASSDISSGYSEKLFF.

The rearrangement links TRBV3-1 (or the pseudogene TRBV3-2) to TRBJ2-4, with 8 bases aligning to TRBD1. The CDR3 loop spans 14 amino acids. Germline-derived CDR1 and CDR2 are LGHDT and YNNKEL (reference sequence). The J segment lost 6 bases and the V segment lost 3 bases, leaving 4 bases of the junction unmatched. The DNA of the CDR3 is TGTGCCAGCAGCCACTTAGGACAGGGAAACATTCAGTACTTC. Protein product: CASSHLGQGNIQYF.

The V and J genes are TRBV2 and TRBJ2-7; 9 bases fit TRBD1. V shed 4 bases, J shed 3 bases, and the junction held 7 bases outside the gene matches. The CDR3 covers 15 residues. From germline, CDR1 is SNHLY and CDR2 FYNNEI. The CDR3 bases are TGTGCCAGCAGTGCGCAGGGACAGGGACTCTACGAGCAGTACTTC. Translating it yields CASSAQGQGLYEQYF.

The V and J genes are TRBV5-1 and TRBJ1-1, with D possibly TRBD1 on 5 matching bases. This CDR3 spans 13 amino acids. V was trimmed by 4 bases and J by 1 base, leaving 8 bases between them. Germline V gene data show CDR1 as SGHRS and CDR2 as YFSETQ. The CDR3 coding sequence is TGCGCCAGCAGCACGACAGCGAACACTGAAGCTTTCTTT. Residues: CASSTTANTEAFF. Complete variable domain (other parts from reference TRBV5-1 and TRBJ1-1): KAGVTQTPRYLIKTRGQQVTLSCSPISGHRSVSWYQQTPGQGLQFLFEYFSETQRNKGNFPGRFSGRQFSNSRSEMNVSTLELGDSALYLCASSTTANTEAFFGQGTRLTVV.

The CDR3 sequence: CASSPAGNTIYF. CDR3 sequence (DNA): TGTGCCAGCAGTCCCGCGGGAAACACCATATATTTT. The J gene is TRBJ1-3, the V gene TRBV12-3 or TRBV12-4, with D unclear. V lost 5 bases to trimming and J lost 4 bases, with 6 bases between them. The CDR3 contains 12 residues.

V gene TRBV10-1 combines with J gene TRBJ1-5; unclear D gene. The CDR3 extends over 12 amino acids. Germline V CDR1 and CDR2: WNHNN, SYGVQD (reference sequence). Trimming took off 8 bases at V and 0 bases at J, with 5 bases between the two ends. The CDR3 loop reads CASGDSNQPQHF. CDR3 nucleotide sequence: TGCGCCAGCGGAGATAGCAATCAGCCCCAGCATTTT.

J is TRBJ1-2 and V is TRBV14; D uncertain. Trimming left V 4 bases short and J 4 bases short, with 10 bases between. Germline CDR1 reads SGHDN; CDR2 reads FVKESK. CDR3 size: 13 residues. The CDR3 here is CASSPGISYGYTF. As DNA, the CDR3 is TGTGCCAGCAGCCCGGGGATTAGCTATGGCTACACCTTC.

This chain connects TRBV5-1 to TRBJ1-1, with a tentative D call TRBD1 (6 bases). CDR3 length: 12 amino acids. Germline V CDR1 and CDR2: SGHRS, YFSETQ. V was cut by 0 bases and J by 10 bases, with 10 bases left in between. The DNA of the CDR3 is TGCGCCAGCAGCTTGGATACAGGGAGAGCTTTCTTT. Protein sequence: CASSLDTGRAFF.

The DNA of the CDR3 is TGTGCCAGCAGGCCCGAGCGGGAGATCACAGATACGCAGTATTTT. Amino acid sequence: CASRPEREITDTQYF. The chain is built from TRBV28 and TRBJ2-3, with TRBD2 identical over 8 bases. The ends lost 6 bases at V and 2 bases at J; junction bases unmatched: 7. CDR3 length: 15 residues. The germline V gene encodes CDR1 MDHEN and CDR2 SYDVKM.

The J gene is TRBJ2-1, the V gene TRBV14, with 12 positions matching TRBD2. The CDR3 is made up of 16 amino acids. Germline V gives CDR1 SGHDN, CDR2 FVKESK. V shed 4 bases, J shed 2 bases, and the junction held 3 bases outside the gene matches. CDR3 nucleotide sequence: TGTGCCAGCAGCCGGCTAGCGGGGGGGACCTACAATGAGCAGTTCTTC. It codes for CASSRLAGGTYNEQFF. The full variable domain, with the rest looked up from reference TRBV14 and TRBJ2-1, is EAGVTQFPSHSVIEKGQTVTLRCDPISGHDNLYWYRRVMGKEIKFLLHFVKESKQDESGMPNNRFLAERTGGTYSTLKVQPAELEDSGVYFCASSRLAGGTYNEQFFGPGTRLTVL.

The J gene is TRBJ1-4, the V gene TRBV15, with D tentatively TRBD1 (6 bases). The CDR3 extends over 16 amino acids. CDR1 LNHNV and CDR2 YYDKDF come from the germline V gene (reference sequence). Trimming cost V 0 bases and J 3 bases, with 11 bases left between them. CDR3 DNA: TGTGCCACCAGCAGAGATTGGGGGCAACCTAATGAAAAACTGTTTTTT. As protein: CATSRDWGQPNEKLFF.

J is TRBJ1-2 and V is TRBV6-5; D not resolved. V was clipped by 6 bases and J by 4 bases, with 18 bases between them. Germline CDR1 MNHEY, CDR2 SVGAGI. The CDR3 is 15 amino acids. The CDR3 DNA is TGTGCCAGCAGGATGGTAGCTAAAAGATTCTATGGCTACACCTTC. It translates to CASRMVAKRFYGYTF.

The rearrangement joins TRBV10-3 to TRBJ2-3; D remains ambiguous. Looked up from germline, CDR1 is ENHRY and CDR2 is SYGVKD. The V gene lost 3 bases and the J gene lost 2 bases, with 9 bases spanning the gap. The CDR3 covers 14 residues. CDR3 in amino acids: CAISDQAFTDTQYF. The CDR3 nucleotides read TGTGCCATCAGTGACCAGGCCTTCACAGATACGCAGTATTTT.

The J gene is TRBJ1-1, the V gene TRBV4-2; D not certain. With 0 bases removed from V and 4 bases from J, the gap between germline ends came to 12 bases. Germline values: CDR1 LGHNA, CDR2 YNFKEQ. This CDR3 is 15 amino acids long. CDR3 region: CASSQELRGITEAFF. CDR3 nucleotides: TGTGCCAGCAGCCAAGAGTTGCGGGGAATCACTGAAGCTTTCTTT.

The rearrangement links TRBV6-1 to TRBJ2-3, with 9 bases aligning to TRBD2. This CDR3 has 16 residues. V dropped 1 base and J dropped 0; count of bases not matched to a gene: 2. The germline V gene encodes CDR1 MNHNS and CDR2 SASEGT. The CDR3 DNA reads TGTGCCAGCAGTGAAGTTGCGGGGGGGAGCACAGATACGCAGTATTTT. This gives the protein CASSEVAGGSTDTQYF.

The rearrangement joins TRBV11-2 to TRBJ1-5, with a weak D call TRBD1 (5 bases). Germline V lookup: CDR1 SGHAT, CDR2 FQNNGV. The CDR3 is 16 amino acids. V was trimmed by 0 bases and J by 8 bases, leaving 17 bases between them. In DNA, the CDR3 is TGTGCCAGCAGCTTAGATATTGGGGGGGGATCTGAGCCCCAGCATTTT. This gives the protein CASSLDIGGGSEPQHF.